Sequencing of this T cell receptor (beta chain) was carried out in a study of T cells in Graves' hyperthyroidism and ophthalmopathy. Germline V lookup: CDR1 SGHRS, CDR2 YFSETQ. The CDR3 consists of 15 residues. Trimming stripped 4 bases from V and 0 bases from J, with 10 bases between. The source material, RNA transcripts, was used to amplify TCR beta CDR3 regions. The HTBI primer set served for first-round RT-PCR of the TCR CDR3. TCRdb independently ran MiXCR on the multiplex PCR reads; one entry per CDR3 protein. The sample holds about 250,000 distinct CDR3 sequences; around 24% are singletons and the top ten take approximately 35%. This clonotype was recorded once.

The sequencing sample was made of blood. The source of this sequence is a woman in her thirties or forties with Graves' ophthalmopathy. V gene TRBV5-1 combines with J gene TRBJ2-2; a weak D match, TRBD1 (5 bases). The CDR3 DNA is TGCGCCAGCAGCCCGGACACTACGAACACCGGGGAGCTGTTTTTT. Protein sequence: CASSPDTTNTGELFF.